Given below is one T cell receptor beta chain in context. Its antigen is currently unknown. This sample was included in a study of a mutant IDH1 vaccine in newly diagnosed glioma. Overall study context: Across weeks 1, 3, 5, 7, 11, 15, 19 and 23, patients received a vaccination each time, eight in all. Treated patients were roughly 60% male, approximately 38% female, mean age 40.4 years. Patients previously underwent radiotherapy, temozolomide, or both, and most underwent both. Study outcomes and limitations: Patients mounted vaccine-induced immune responses in roughly 93% of cases.

The time point denotes: week 11, during vaccination. A 20-mer mutant IDH1 peptide at 300 ug was injected subcutaneously with topical imiquimod. The CDR3 spans 17 residues. Germline V gene lookup returns CDR1 SGHDT and CDR2 YYEEEE. J gave up 5 bases and V 4 bases, and 17 bases lay outside the gene matches. Sequenced by immunoSEQ multiplex PCR; TCRdb stores in-frame clones only, minus some. This table holds tens of thousands of clones, about 73% found once. The sequence was collected from a man aged 30 to 45 with glioma. Specimen: PBMCs, collected from a glioma patient whose treatment included an IDH1 peptide vaccine. V and J are TRBV5-6 and TRBJ2-5; 7 positions match TRBD2. The CDR3 reads CASSPREEAGRGETQYF. The DNA for the CDR3 is TGTGCCAGCAGCCCCCGGGAAGAAGCGGGACGAGGGGAGACCCAGTACTTC.